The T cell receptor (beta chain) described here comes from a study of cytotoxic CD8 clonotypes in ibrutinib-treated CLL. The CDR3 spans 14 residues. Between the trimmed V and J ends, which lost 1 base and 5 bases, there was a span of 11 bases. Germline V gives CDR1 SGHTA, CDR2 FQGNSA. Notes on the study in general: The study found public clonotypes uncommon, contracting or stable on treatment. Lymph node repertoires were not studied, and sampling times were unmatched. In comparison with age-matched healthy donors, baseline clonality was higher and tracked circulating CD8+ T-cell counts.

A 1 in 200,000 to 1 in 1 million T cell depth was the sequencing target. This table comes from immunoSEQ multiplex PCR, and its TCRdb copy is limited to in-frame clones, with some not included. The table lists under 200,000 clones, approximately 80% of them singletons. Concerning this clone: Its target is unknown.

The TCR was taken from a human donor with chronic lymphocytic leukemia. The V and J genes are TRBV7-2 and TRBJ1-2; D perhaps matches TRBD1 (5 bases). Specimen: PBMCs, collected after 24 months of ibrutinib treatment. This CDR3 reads CASSLDWSGYGYTF. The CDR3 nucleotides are TGTGCCAGCAGCTTAGACTGGTCAGGGTATGGCTACACCTTC.